One and the same sample provided the 16 T cell receptor beta chains below, sequenced in a study of blood T cell repertoires in COVID-19. The assay was immunoSEQ multiplex PCR, and TCRdb's table has in-frame clones only and misses some. The repertoire includes 300,000 to 400,000 clones, about 89% of them detected once, and approximately 7.8% sits in the top ten. The source material was peripheral blood. The receptor set was obtained from a woman aged 50 to 60 who had recovered from COVID-19.

The chain has TRBV7-9 and TRBJ2-5; 7 nucleotides line up with TRBD1. The J segment lost 9 bases and the V segment lost 3 bases, leaving 16 bases of the junction unmatched. The V gene's germline CDR1 is SEHNR and CDR2 FQNEAQ (reference sequence). The CDR3 is 16 amino acids. The CDR3 protein is CASSFFRGQALEAQYF. In DNA, the CDR3 is TGTGCCAGCAGCTTTTTCCGCGGACAGGCCCTCGAGGCCCAGTACTTC.

The chain carries TRBV11-3 and TRBJ1-3; D gene unclear. Germline CDR1 and CDR2: SGHNT and YENEEA. V dropped 4 bases and J dropped 4 bases, with 8 bases sitting between them. There are 13 residues in the CDR3. As DNA, the CDR3 is TGTGCCAGCAGCTCGCGATTGGGAAACACCATATATTTT. As protein: CASSSRLGNTIYF.

The V and J genes are TRBV28 and TRBJ2-1, with 9 bases identical to TRBD2. The CDR3 is made up of 17 amino acids. Looked up from germline, CDR1 is MDHEN and CDR2 is SYDVKM. V lost 2 bases to trimming and J lost 1 base; unmatched junction nucleotides: 6. CDR3 DNA sequence: TGTGCCAGCAGTTTAACCCGTAGCGGGAGATCCTACAATGAGCAGTTCTTC. Its protein is CASSLTRSGRSYNEQFF.

This clone is a singleton in its sample. CDR3 residues: CASSFRDRGTEAFF. The CDR3, as DNA: TGTGCCAGCAGCTTCCGGGACAGGGGTACTGAAGCTTTCTTT. The chain links TRBV6-5 to TRBJ1-1, with 10 bases matching TRBD1. V shed 6 bases, J shed 5 bases, and the junction held 6 bases outside the gene matches. The CDR3 covers 14 residues. Germline assignment: CDR1 MNHEY and CDR2 SVGAGI.

V is TRBV28 and J is TRBJ1-2; D is undetermined. The CDR3 runs to 12 residues. The V gene lost 8 bases and the J gene lost 11 bases, with 18 bases spanning the gap. Germline V CDR1 and CDR2: MDHEN, SYDVKM. CDR3 amino acids: CASEETDGYYTF. Here the CDR3 DNA reads TGTGCCAGCGAGGAGACTGATGGGTATTACACCTTC.

On this clone itself: The junction does not match germline at one end; this may be a read error. V is TRBV19 and J is TRBJ1-5; D is ambiguous. Germline CDR1 and CDR2: LNHDA and SQIVND (reference sequence). The CDR3 consists of 14 residues. The CDR3 loop reads CASSIMGSDQPQHF. The DNA of the CDR3 is TGTGCCAGTAGTATAATGGGTAGCGATCAGCCCCAGCATTTT.

The V gene is TRBV28, the J gene TRBJ2-7; a weak D match, TRBD1 (5 bases). Trimming removed 7 bases at V and 3 bases at J, with 16 bases between. Germline loops: CDR1 MDHEN, CDR2 SYDVKM. There are 14 residues in the CDR3. The CDR3: CASTEAGKDYEQYF. The CDR3, as DNA: TGTGCCAGCACAGAGGCAGGGAAGGACTACGAGCAGTACTTC.

The chain's CDR3 is CASSHLPNKTSVGEQYF. As DNA, the CDR3 is TGTGCCAGCAGCCACCTTCCGAATAAAACTAGCGTGGGCGAGCAGTACTTC. This chain connects TRBV3-1 (or the pseudogene TRBV3-2) to TRBJ2-7, with 7 bases matching TRBD2. The CDR3 has 17 amino acids. The V gene end was trimmed by 3 bases and the J gene end by 6 bases; junction bases not matched to a gene: 17. The germline V gene has CDR1 LGHDT and CDR2 YNNKEL (reference sequence).

The chain uses TRBV28 and TRBJ2-7; 8 bases align to TRBD1. There are 14 residues in the CDR3. From germline, CDR1 is MDHEN and CDR2 SYDVKM. V lost 5 bases and J lost 4; bases outside the gene matches: 7. CDR3 DNA: TGTGCCAGCAGTGAGGACAGGGAGATATACGAGCAGTACTTC. It translates to CASSEDREIYEQYF.

This chain joins TRBV11-2 and TRBJ2-7, with 8 bases that match TRBD1. J gave up 6 bases and V 5 bases, and 9 bases lay outside the gene matches. Germline V gives CDR1 SGHAT, CDR2 FQNNGV. This CDR3 comprises 14 residues. CDR3 in DNA: TGTGCCAGCAGCGCCCCCCAGGGGGCGAGCGAGCAGTACTTC. Its protein is CASSAPQGASEQYF.

The gene calls are TRBV28 and TRBJ2-3; TRBD2 matches 7 bases. The V gene's germline CDR1 is MDHEN and CDR2 SYDVKM. The V and J ends lost 2 bases and 0 bases, in that order; junction bases with no gene match: 8. The CDR3 is made up of 17 amino acids. The DNA of the CDR3 is TGTGCCAGCAGTTTAGGCCTACTAGCGAAGAGCACAGATACGCAGTATTTT. Protein: CASSLGLLAKSTDTQYF.

This clone has just one count. The chain employs TRBV7-2 and TRBJ2-7; the D is unclear. V gave up 6 bases and J gave up 3 bases, with 6 bases separating them. This CDR3 spans 11 amino acids. Germline CDR1 is SGHTA and CDR2 is FQGNSA. CDR3 protein: CASSQDYEQYF. For the CDR3, the DNA is TGTGCCAGCAGTCAGGACTACGAGCAGTACTTC. The whole variable domain, filled in from reference TRBV7-2 and TRBJ2-7, reads GAGVSQSPSNKVTEKGKDVELRCDPISGHTALYWYRQSLGQGLEFLIYFQGNSAPDKSGLPSDRFSAERTGGSVSTLTIQRTQQEDSAVYLCASSQDYEQYFGPGTRLTVT.

The chain combines TRBV7-2 with TRBJ2-3; D remains unclear. The V end lost 5 bases, the J end lost 0 bases, and 3 bases lay between the germline ends. This CDR3 region has 12 residues. Germline-derived CDR1 and CDR2 are SGHTA and FQGNSA. CDR3 protein: CASSLSTDTQYF. CDR3 sequence (DNA): TGTGCCAGCAGCCTTAGCACAGATACGCAGTATTTT.

The rearrangement uses TRBV27 and TRBJ2-5; D not certain. V was clipped by 1 base and J by 5 bases, with 11 bases between them. The CDR3 is 14 residues long. The germline CDR1 and CDR2 sequences are MNHEY and SMNVEV (reference sequence). The CDR3 region has the DNA TGTGCCAGCAGTTTATTGGGCCAAGAGGAGACCCAGTACTTC. Encoded protein: CASSLLGQEETQYF.

V gene TRBV7-6 combines with J gene TRBJ1-5, with 7 bases fitting TRBD1. The CDR3 is 17 amino acids. CDR1 and CDR2 from the germline V gene are SGHVS and FNYEAQ. V lost 4 bases to trimming and J lost 1 base; unmatched junction nucleotides: 10. DNA for the CDR3: TGTGCCAGCAGCTCCATTCCGGGACAGCTAAGCAATCAGCCCCAGCATTTT. It is translated as CASSSIPGQLSNQPQHF.

V and J are TRBV29-1 and TRBJ1-2; TRBD1 matches 9 bases. The CDR3 totals 12 residues. The junction had 3 bases not matched to a gene; V was cut back by 6 bases and J by 4 bases. Germline CDR1 and CDR2: SQVTM and ANQGSEA. CDR3 nucleotides: TGCAGCGTCCGACAGGGGGGCTATGGCTACACCTTC. It yields the protein CSVRQGGYGYTF.